This T cell receptor (beta chain) is from a study of blood T cell repertoires in COVID-19. Study-wide context: Researchers got acute and convalescent COVID-19 samples from the United States, Italy and Spain.

Assay: immunoSEQ multiplex PCR; the TCRdb copy retains only in-frame clones and omits some. This sample has about 120,000 clones; around nine tenths occur once, and the top ten carry more than 2%. The CDR3 consists of 14 residues. With V trimmed by 2 bases and J by 9 bases, 8 bases remained unmatched. CDR1 is GTSNPN and CDR2 is SVGIG in the germline V gene (reference sequence). Sample: peripheral blood. This chain joins TRBV30 and TRBJ2-1, with 9 nucleotides matching TRBD2. The source of this sequence is a woman aged 45-59 years with acute or convalescent COVID-19. CDR3 nucleotide sequence: TGTGCCTGGAGTCCGCGCGGGGGGGCGCGTGAGCAGTTCTTC. Protein: CAWSPRGGAREQFF.